The rows below give T cell receptor beta chains drawn from one sample of a study of cytomegalovirus exposure and HLA in healthy donors. Sequencing was performed with immunoSEQ multiplex PCR; in TCRdb, only in-frame clones are kept and a portion is missing. The data contain about 140,000 clones, 60% to 80% of them singletons. The specimen was PBMCs. These receptors all come from a male donor in good health and CMV-seronegative. The CDR3 runs from the conserved cysteine through the conserved F or W. Each record gives: V gene, J gene, CDR3 protein.

v_gene: TRBV7-2; j_gene: TRBJ1-2; CDR3aa: CASSSGQGILSYGYTF
v_gene: TRBV11-1; j_gene: TRBJ2-1; CDR3aa: CASSFGGGNEQFF
v_gene: TRBV6-1; j_gene: TRBJ2-1; CDR3aa: CASSEQNRVTYNEQFF
v_gene: TRBV5-1; j_gene: TRBJ2-3; CDR3aa: CASGLTSGDTDTQYF
v_gene: TRBV7-9; j_gene: TRBJ1-3; CDR3aa: CASSLAWGAGNTIYF
v_gene: TRBV5-6; j_gene: TRBJ2-2; CDR3aa: CASSLGGGPTGELFF
v_gene: TRBV19; j_gene: TRBJ2-7; CDR3aa: CASSVGQGGEQYF
v_gene: TRBV7-2; j_gene: TRBJ2-7; CDR3aa: CASSPQRGQGQYF
v_gene: TRBV2; j_gene: TRBJ1-1; CDR3aa: CAKFTGGDTEAFF
v_gene: TRBV19; j_gene: TRBJ2-1; CDR3aa: CASSIRLASNEQFF
v_gene: TRBV7-2; j_gene: TRBJ2-7; CDR3aa: CASSTGQGYEQYF
v_gene: TRBV10-3; j_gene: TRBJ1-6; CDR3aa: CATDPTGDSPLHF
v_gene: TRBV6-5; j_gene: TRBJ1-4; CDR3aa: CASSQRWATNEKLFF
v_gene: TRBV5-5; j_gene: TRBJ1-4; CDR3aa: CASILGPGNEKLFF
v_gene: TRBV6-5; j_gene: TRBJ1-3; CDR3aa: CASSQDRAGNTIYF
v_gene: TRBV25-1; j_gene: TRBJ1-2; CDR3aa: CASRGLASNYGYTF
v_gene: TRBV6-4; j_gene: TRBJ2-3; CDR3aa: CASSVNSFTDTQYF
v_gene: TRBV6-1; j_gene: TRBJ1-1; CDR3aa: CASSRTGDTEAFF
v_gene: TRBV6-6; j_gene: TRBJ1-5; CDR3aa: CASSYEPQVSNQPQHF
v_gene: TRBV4-3; j_gene: TRBJ2-7; CDR3aa: CASSPGTGTYEQYF
v_gene: TRBV4-1; j_gene: TRBJ1-5; CDR3aa: CASSHIRGFSNQPQHF
v_gene: TRBV27; j_gene: TRBJ1-2; CDR3aa: CASSRRDRGGYGYTF
v_gene: TRBV7-2; j_gene: TRBJ1-3; CDR3aa: CASSGTGLSGNTIYF
v_gene: TRBV7-8; j_gene: TRBJ1-2; CDR3aa: CASSSGTTPYGYTF
v_gene: TRBV6-1; j_gene: TRBJ2-2; CDR3aa: CASKHSGELFF
v_gene: TRBV27; j_gene: TRBJ1-2; CDR3aa: CASSLFRDREPDGYTF
v_gene: TRBV4-1; j_gene: TRBJ2-4; CDR3aa: CASSQDGLAKNIQYF
v_gene: TRBV6-1; j_gene: TRBJ2-3; CDR3aa: CASREPGQGSDTQYF
v_gene: TRBV5-1; j_gene: TRBJ2-1; CDR3aa: CASSHQDRAAYNEQFF
v_gene: TRBV5-1; j_gene: TRBJ1-1; CDR3aa: CASSTRGRSNTEAFF
v_gene: TRBV6-1; j_gene: TRBJ1-5; CDR3aa: CASSVNRGNQPQHF
v_gene: TRBV30; j_gene: TRBJ1-4; CDR3aa: CAWSVGTETTNEKLFF
v_gene: TRBV7-9; j_gene: TRBJ2-1; CDR3aa: CASSLAGQGIGEQFF
v_gene: TRBV9; j_gene: TRBJ2-2; CDR3aa: CASSVLGGADTGELFF
v_gene: TRBV7-7; j_gene: TRBJ2-1; CDR3aa: CASSLAGGDGGQFF
v_gene: TRBV6-1; j_gene: TRBJ1-4; CDR3aa: CASSERPANAANEKLFF